These 27 T cell receptor beta chains were sequenced from one sample in a study of regulatory T cells in long-lasting Graves disease (dated by TCRdb to the early 2020s). Library preparation was by multiplex PCR. The sequencing machine was an Illumina HiSeq 4000. iRepertoire HTBI primers and Arm-PCR amplification of CDR3 regions were used to construct TCR beta libraries. Using fastp at Q25 and MiXCR, TCRdb reprocessed the public reads and kept productive beta chains. Each entry merges the rows of one CDR3 protein and shows their most common DNA and genes. Across this sample there are roughly 500,000 distinct CDR3 sequences, with roughly 14% seen only once. Jointly, the top ten make up more than 8.5% of the sample. The time point label corresponds to: newly diagnosed GD, antithyroid drugs for less than 3 months. For both TCR sequencing and RNA sequencing, RNA was extracted from PBMCs using TRIzol. These same records also appear under a second study, on T cells in Graves' hyperthyroidism and ophthalmopathy.

The source was peripheral blood mononuclear cells (PBMCs), collected at new diagnosis, from a patient treated with antithyroid drugs. Receptors were obtained from a man aged 25 to 40 with Graves disease. Donor details come from another sample of the same person, matched by shared clones.

This clonotype was seen repeatedly, ten times or more. The gene calls are TRBV20-1 and TRBJ1-1; tentatively, D is TRBD1 (6 bases). The CDR3 has 12 residues. V lost 0 bases, J lost 13 bases, and 15 bases lay in between. The germline V gene encodes CDR1 DFQATT and CDR2 SNEGSKA (reference sequence). The CDR3 DNA sequence: TGCAGTGCTAGAGAGAGGACAGCTCGGGTTTTCTTT. Amino acids: CSARERTARVFF.

There are many counts of this clonotype. The chain combines TRBV7-9 with TRBJ1-4; maybe TRBD1 (5 bases). Per the germline V gene, CDR1 is SEHNR and CDR2 is FQNEAQ (reference sequence). Between the trimmed V and J ends, which lost 10 bases and 6 bases, there was a span of 18 bases. CDR3 size: 14 residues. CDR3 amino acids: CATETPGLDEKLFF. CDR3 nucleotide sequence: TGTGCCACCGAAACGCCGGGGCTAGATGAAAAACTGTTTTTT. Based on the CDR3 plus reference TRBV7-9 and TRBJ1-4, the full variable domain is DTGVSQNPRHKITKRGQNVTFRCDPISEHNRLYWYRQTLGQGPEFLTYFQNEAQLEKSRLLSDRFSAERPKGSFSTLEIQRTEQGDSAMYLCATETPGLDEKLFFGSGTQLSVL.

This clonotype showed up many times. The chain uses TRBV20-1 and TRBJ1-1, with D possibly TRBD1 on 5 matching bases. V was trimmed by 5 bases and J by 4 bases, leaving 11 bases between them. The CDR3 length is 12 residues. Per the germline V gene, CDR1 is DFQATT and CDR2 is SNEGSKA (reference sequence). The DNA for the CDR3 is TGCAGTGCTGATACAGGTGGCACTGAAGCTTTCTTT. It yields the protein CSADTGGTEAFF.

This clonotype came up many times. The chain joins TRBV5-1 to TRBJ2-1; 7 bases are shared with TRBD1. Germline loops: CDR1 SGHRS, CDR2 YFSETQ. The CDR3 is 17 residues long. V gave up 4 bases and J gave up 3 bases; unmatched junction bases: 13. The CDR3 DNA is TGCGCCAGCAGCCCCGACAAGGGGGCGCCCGTCTACAATGAGCAGTTCTTC. Its translation: CASSPDKGAPVYNEQFF.

This clonotype has ten or more counts. J is TRBJ2-7 and V is TRBV25-1, with TRBD1 matching 8 bases. The CDR3 spans 14 residues. The V gene end was trimmed by 2 bases and the J gene end by 4 bases; junction bases not matched to a gene: 4. Germline loops: CDR1 MGHDK, CDR2 SYGVNS. CDR3 residues: CASSEQGAGYEQYF. CDR3 DNA sequence: TGTGCCAGCAGTGAACAGGGGGCTGGATACGAGCAGTACTTC.

This clonotype showed up many times. The chain joins TRBV11-2 to TRBJ2-1; a weak D match, TRBD2 (5 bases). This CDR3 is 15 amino acids long. Per the germline V gene, CDR1 is SGHAT and CDR2 is FQNNGV. Trimming shortened V by 0 bases and J by 5 bases, and 11 bases separated the two germline ends. CDR3 sequence: CASSLDPGLNNEQFF. The CDR3 region has the DNA TGTGCCAGCAGCTTAGATCCAGGACTTAACAATGAGCAGTTCTTC.

This clonotype was detected many times. V and J are TRBV29-1 and TRBJ1-2, with 10 bases fitting TRBD1. Germline V gives CDR1 SQVTM, CDR2 ANQGSEA. The CDR3 spans 13 residues. V shed 4 bases and J 5 bases; nucleotides not matched to a gene: 4. This CDR3 is CSVAGQGGYGYTF. The CDR3 DNA reads TGCAGCGTTGCTGGACAGGGGGGTTATGGCTACACCTTC.

This clonotype was seen many times. This chain connects TRBV12-3 or TRBV12-4 to TRBJ2-5; 7 bases line up with TRBD1. The CDR3 has 16 residues. The V segment lost 4 bases and the J segment 2 bases; nucleotides outside the gene matches: 10. The CDR3 loop reads CASSYRAQGRQETQYF. The CDR3 DNA sequence: TGTGCCAGCAGTTATAGGGCACAGGGGCGACAAGAGACCCAGTACTTC.

The chain recombines TRBV19 with TRBJ2-1, with TRBD2 identical over 12 bases. Losses at the gene ends were 3 bases for V and 6 bases for J; bases not matched to a gene: 6. The CDR3 runs to 16 residues. Per the germline V gene, CDR1 is LNHDA and CDR2 is SQIVND (reference sequence). The CDR3, as DNA: TGTGCCAGTAGTATTGATTCTAGCGGGAGGGCCAATGAGCAGTTCTTC. Its protein is CASSIDSSGRANEQFF.

The chain is built from TRBV19 and TRBJ2-3, with 7 bases lining up with TRBD1. Germline lookup yields CDR1 LNHDA and CDR2 SQIVND (reference sequence). Unmatched junction bases numbered 13, after V lost 6 bases and J lost 1 base. This CDR3 has 17 amino acids. The CDR3 nucleotides read TGTGCCAGTAGGCCGCCACAGGGGACCCTAGGCACAGATACGCAGTATTTT. It codes for CASRPPQGTLGTDTQYF.

This clonotype was seen only a few times. V usage is TRBV12-3 or TRBV12-4 and J usage is TRBJ2-7; tentatively, D is TRBD1 (6 bases). The CDR3 length is 13 residues. V was cut by 6 bases and J by 6 bases, with 15 bases left in between. CDR3 nucleotide sequence: TGTGCCAGCAGACCCACAGGGTTAGGCGAGCAGTACTTC. It specifies CASRPTGLGEQYF.

This clonotype was detected ten times or more. This chain connects TRBV18 to TRBJ2-3; 13 bases fit TRBD2. CDR1 is KGHSH, CDR2 LQKENI, per germline. The CDR3 runs 15 residues. The V segment lost 5 bases and the J segment 4 bases; nucleotides outside the gene matches: 3. CDR3 in DNA: TGTGCCAGCTCATCAACTAGCGGGAGGGCAGATACGCAGTATTTT. Its translation is CASSSTSGRADTQYF.

This clonotype was counted many times. The J gene is TRBJ1-1, the V gene TRBV5-1; possible D gene TRBD1, 5 bases. Germline V CDR1 and CDR2: SGHRS, YFSETQ. The V end lost 2 bases, the J end lost 3 bases, and 11 bases lay between the germline ends. CDR3 size: 14 residues. This CDR3 reads CASSLGHADTEAFF. In DNA, the CDR3 is TGCGCCAGCAGCTTAGGACATGCGGACACTGAAGCTTTCTTT. The full variable domain, with the rest looked up from reference TRBV5-1 and TRBJ1-1, is KAGVTQTPRYLIKTRGQQVTLSCSPISGHRSVSWYQQTPGQGLQFLFEYFSETQRNKGNFPGRFSGRQFSNSRSEMNVSTLELGDSALYLCASSLGHADTEAFFGQGTRLTVV.

This clonotype came up many times. V and J are TRBV7-9 and TRBJ2-5, with TRBD2 as a possible D gene (5 bases). CDR1 and CDR2 from the germline V gene are SEHNR and FQNEAQ (reference sequence). This CDR3 spans 15 amino acids. V shed 5 bases and J shed 5 bases, with 18 bases lying between them. CDR3 nucleotides: TGTGCCAGCAGCGTGTCCAACGGGGTGGGGGAGACCCAGTACTTC. Translation: CASSVSNGVGETQYF.

This clonotype was seen ten or more times. This chain links TRBV20-1 with TRBJ2-3, with 8 bases identical to TRBD1. The V segment lost 3 bases and the J segment 2 bases; nucleotides outside the gene matches: 7. The CDR3 has 15 amino acids. Looked up from germline, CDR1 is DFQATT and CDR2 is SNEGSKA (reference sequence). In nucleotides, the CDR3 is TGCAGTGCTAGCCGGGACAGGATCTTCACAGATACGCAGTATTTT. This codes for CSASRDRIFTDTQYF.

This clonotype came up many times. The V gene is TRBV20-1, the J gene TRBJ2-3, with TRBD2 as a possible D gene (6 bases). The germline V gene encodes CDR1 DFQATT and CDR2 SNEGSKA (reference sequence). This CDR3 region has 14 residues. V lost 0 bases and J lost 1, with 8 bases in between. The CDR3 loop reads CSAREEGRTDTQYF. In DNA form, the CDR3 reads TGCAGTGCTAGAGAGGAGGGGCGCACAGATACGCAGTATTTT.

This clonotype has at least ten counts. The rearrangement joins TRBV7-9 to TRBJ1-1, with D maybe TRBD1 (5 bases). The CDR3 is 14 residues long. CDR1 is SEHNR and CDR2 is FQNEAQ in the germline V gene (reference sequence). V was cut by 1 base and J by 0 bases, with 6 bases left in between. Here the CDR3 DNA reads TGTGCCAGCAGCTTAGGACAGTTGAACACTGAAGCTTTCTTT. It translates to CASSLGQLNTEAFF.

This chain links TRBV9 with TRBJ2-1; TRBD2 agrees at 9 bases. V shed 1 base, J shed 7 bases, and the junction held 6 bases outside the gene matches. This CDR3 comprises 15 residues. From germline, CDR1 is SGDLS and CDR2 YYNGEE. This CDR3 is CASSVRAGGSNEQFF. The CDR3 nucleotides read TGTGCCAGCAGCGTAAGGGCGGGAGGGTCTAATGAGCAGTTCTTC.

This clonotype was counted a few times. The CDR3 nucleotides read TGTGCCAGCAGCTTGACAGGTTACGAGACCCAGTACTTC. Protein: CASSLTGYETQYF. The rearrangement joins TRBV7-9 to TRBJ2-5, with TRBD1 as a possible D gene (6 bases). V was clipped by 3 bases and J by 5 bases, with 10 bases between them. The V gene's germline CDR1 is SEHNR and CDR2 FQNEAQ (reference sequence). The CDR3 spans 13 residues.

A few counts support this clonotype. This chain links TRBV12-5 with TRBJ2-1; 8 bases map to TRBD2. This CDR3 comprises 14 residues. V shed 10 bases, J shed 10 bases, and the junction held 15 bases outside the gene matches. Germline-derived CDR1 and CDR2 are LGHNT and FRNRAP. The CDR3 reads CATQEEAGVGEQFF. CDR3 nucleotides: TGTGCTACCCAGGAGGAAGCGGGAGTGGGCGAGCAGTTCTTC. The complete variable domain, with remaining parts taken from reference TRBV12-5 and TRBJ2-1, reads DARVTQTPRHKVTEMGQEVTMRCQPILGHNTVFWYRQTMMQGLELLAYFRNRAPLDDSGMPKDRFSAEMPDATLATLKIQPSEPRDSAVYFCATQEEAGVGEQFFGPGTRLTVL.

The chain has TRBV29-1 and TRBJ2-2, with D perhaps TRBD2 (6 bases). The V and J ends lost 6 bases and 10 bases respectively, with 12 bases between them. The CDR3 is 11 amino acids. CDR1 SQVTM and CDR2 ANQGSEA come from the germline V gene. CDR3 sequence: CSVSDYAELFF. CDR3 nucleotide sequence: TGCAGCGTGTCGGACTATGCGGAGCTGTTTTTT.

This clonotype was found many times. At one of its ends the junction is not consistent with the germline gene, which may arise from a read error. The J gene is TRBJ1-1, the V gene TRBV7-8; D is unclear. CDR3 length: 18 residues. The germline V gene has CDR1 SGHVS and CDR2 FQNEAQ. CDR3 in DNA: TGTGCCAGCAGCCTAGCCCGGGTACTAGGGCAGAAGAACACTGAAGCTTTCTTT. Translated: CASSLARVLGQKNTEAFF.

V and J are TRBV27 and TRBJ1-2; 9 bases align to TRBD1. Germline V gene sequence: CDR1 MNHEY, CDR2 SMNVEV (reference sequence). The J segment lost 5 bases and the V segment lost 5 bases, leaving 6 bases of the junction unmatched. The CDR3 runs 14 residues. CDR3 amino acids: CASSTRDRAYGYTF. CDR3 sequence (DNA): TGTGCCAGCAGTACCCGGGACAGGGCTTATGGCTACACCTTC.

This clonotype appeared a few times. The chain recombines TRBV11-2 with TRBJ1-4; possible D gene TRBD1, 5 bases. The CDR3 contains 14 residues. V was cut by 5 bases and J by 5 bases, with 12 bases left in between. CDR1 is SGHAT and CDR2 is FQNNGV in the germline V gene. CDR3 DNA sequence: TGTGCCAGCAGCCCCCGGGGGGAGAATGAAAAACTGTTTTTT. This sequence encodes CASSPRGENEKLFF. Full variable domain (outside the CDR3, taken from reference TRBV11-2 and TRBJ1-4): EAGVAQSPRYKIIEKRQSVAFWCNPISGHATLYWYQQILGQGPKLLIQFQNNGVVDDSQLPKDRFSAERLKGVDSTLKIQPAKLEDSAVYLCASSPRGENEKLFFGSGTQLSVL.

At least ten counts were recorded for this clonotype. The chain employs TRBV24-1 and TRBJ1-1, with no clear D. Deletions cut 5 bases from V and 3 bases from J, with 15 bases between. This CDR3 contains 15 residues. CDR1 KGHDR and CDR2 SFDVKD come from the germline V gene. CDR3 sequence: CATSGSGRPDTEAFF. DNA for the CDR3: TGTGCCACCAGTGGGAGTGGACGGCCCGACACTGAAGCTTTCTTT.

This clonotype was counted at least ten times. The chain is built from TRBV20-1 and TRBJ1-1, with D possibly TRBD1 on 6 matching bases. The germline V and J ends were trimmed by 3 bases and 1 base, with 9 bases remaining between them. Germline V lookup: CDR1 DFQATT, CDR2 SNEGSKA (reference sequence). The CDR3 length is 13 residues. The CDR3 is CSASGGANTEAFF. For the CDR3, the DNA is TGCAGTGCTAGCGGGGGGGCGAACACTGAAGCTTTCTTT.

This clonotype has ten or more counts. The CDR3 is CASSPPGGPNTGELFF. Written as DNA, the CDR3 is TGTGCCAGCAGCCCCCCTGGGGGGCCGAACACCGGGGAGCTGTTTTTT. This rearrangement joins TRBV11-2 to TRBJ2-2; D is tentatively TRBD1 or TRBD2 (6 bases each). The CDR3 is 16 residues long. CDR1 is SGHAT, CDR2 FQNNGV, per germline. Trimming shortened V by 5 bases and J by 0 bases, and 13 bases separated the two germline ends.